This T cell receptor (beta chain) was sequenced during a study of T cells in Graves' hyperthyroidism and ophthalmopathy. About this clonotype: What it binds is unknown. The conserved phenylalanine or tryptophan normally closing the CDR3 is absent here, so this likely arose from a read error.

Clinical symptoms, serum thyroxine, TRAb, thyroid ultrasound and orbital computed tomography informed diagnoses. Study observations and caveats: Also found in blood were most expanded thyroid clonotypes above 0.001.

Template material for amplifying TCR beta CDR3 regions consisted of RNA transcripts. Using the HTBI primer set, a first-round RT-PCR was run on the TCR CDR3. In TCRdb, the multiplex PCR reads were re-called with MiXCR into one record per CDR3 protein. Among hundreds of thousands of distinct CDR3 sequences listed, approximately 15% were seen once. This CDR3 is 16 amino acids long. Germline-derived CDR1 and CDR2 are SGHTA and FQGTGA. V lost 4 bases to trimming and J lost 0 bases; unmatched junction nucleotides: 9. This TCR was sampled from a woman aged 25 to 39 with Graves' hyperthyroidism that later progressed to Graves' ophthalmopathy. V gene TRBV7-3 combines with J gene TRBJ2-7; the match to TRBD2 covers 7 bases. The sequencing input was blood. CDR3 sequence: CASSSMLAGPSYEQYL. The CDR3 DNA sequence: TGTGCCAGCAGCTCTATGTTAGCGGGCCCCTCCTACGAGCAGTACCTC.